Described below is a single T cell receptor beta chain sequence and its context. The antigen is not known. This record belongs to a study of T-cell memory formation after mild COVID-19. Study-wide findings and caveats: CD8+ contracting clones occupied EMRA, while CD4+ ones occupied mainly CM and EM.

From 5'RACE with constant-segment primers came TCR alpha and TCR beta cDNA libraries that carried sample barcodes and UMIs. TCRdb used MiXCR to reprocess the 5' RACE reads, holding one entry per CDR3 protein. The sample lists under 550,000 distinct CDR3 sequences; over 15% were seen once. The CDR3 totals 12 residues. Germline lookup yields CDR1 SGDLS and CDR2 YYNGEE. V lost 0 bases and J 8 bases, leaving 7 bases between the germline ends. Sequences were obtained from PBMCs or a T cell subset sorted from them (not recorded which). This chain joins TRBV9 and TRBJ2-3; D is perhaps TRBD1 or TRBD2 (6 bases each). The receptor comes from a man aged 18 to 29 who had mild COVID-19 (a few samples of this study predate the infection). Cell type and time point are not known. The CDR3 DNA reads TGTGCCAGCAGCGTAGAGGGGGGTACGCAGTATTTT. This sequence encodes CASSVEGGTQYF.